Following are 14 T cell receptor beta chains from one sample sequenced in a study of blood T cell repertoires in COVID-19. TCRdb's table, derived via immunoSEQ multiplex PCR, lists solely in-frame clones and lacks some. This table has some 180,000 clones, approximately 86% appearing once. Sample: peripheral blood. Source of these receptors: a woman at least 80 years old with COVID-19, enrolled during active disease.

V usage is TRBV5-6 and J usage is TRBJ1-2; 11 nucleotides align to TRBD1. V was pared by 3 bases and J by 5 bases, with 9 bases of the junction left unmatched. Germline CDR1 is SGHDT and CDR2 is YYEEEE. The CDR3 covers 16 residues. CDR3 coding DNA: TGTGCCAGCAGCTCTACTAGGGACAGGGGGGAGTATGGCTACACCTTC. It encodes CASSSTRDRGEYGYTF.

This rearrangement joins TRBV6-5 to TRBJ1-3; D not certain. Germline V lookup: CDR1 MNHEY, CDR2 SVGAGI. V gave up 2 bases and J gave up 1 base, with 12 bases separating them. There are 16 residues in the CDR3. The CDR3 spells CASSYGGSSSGNTIYF. In DNA form, the CDR3 reads TGTGCCAGCAGTTACGGCGGCAGCTCATCTGGAAACACCATATATTTT.

This CDR3 is CASSFRVGEAFF. CDR3 sequence (DNA): TGTGCCAGCAGTTTTCGGGTTGGTGAAGCTTTCTTT. This rearrangement joins TRBV27 to TRBJ1-1; D remains ambiguous. This CDR3 spans 12 amino acids. The V and J ends lost 3 bases and 7 bases respectively, with 9 bases between them. Germline V gene sequence: CDR1 MNHEY, CDR2 SMNVEV (reference sequence).

The V and J genes are TRBV11-1 and TRBJ1-4, with D possibly TRBD1 on 6 matching bases. The CDR3 sequence is 15 residues long. Trimming cost V 4 bases and J 3 bases, with 12 bases left between them. Germline assignment: CDR1 SGHAT and CDR2 FQDESV (reference sequence). CDR3 nucleotide sequence: TGTGCCAGCAGCTACGGGGGGGCATCTAATGAAAAACTGTTTTTT. Translated: CASSYGGASNEKLFF. Combining the CDR3 with reference TRBV11-1 and TRBJ1-4 gives the whole variable domain EAEVAQSPRYKITEKSQAVAFWCDPISGHATLYWYRQILGQGPELLVQFQDESVVDDSQLPKDRFSAERLKGVDSTLKIQPAELGDSAMYLCASSYGGASNEKLFFGSGTQLSVL.

The chain recombines TRBV7-9 with TRBJ1-1; 7 nucleotides align to TRBD1. The V gene end was trimmed by 5 bases and the J gene end by 6 bases; junction bases not matched to a gene: 9. The CDR3 totals 14 residues. Per germline, CDR1 SEHNR and CDR2 FQNEAQ (reference sequence). The CDR3 DNA is TGTGCCAGCAGCGCCCGACAGGGTCGGCCTGAAGCTTTCTTT. Residues: CASSARQGRPEAFF.

The V call is TRBV10-3, the J call TRBJ1-2; D may be TRBD1 (6 bases). The CDR3 sequence is 14 residues long. Deletions cut 3 bases from V and 5 bases from J, with 13 bases between. Germline V lookup: CDR1 ENHRY, CDR2 SYGVKD. Here the CDR3 reads CAISDKGVEYGYTF. As DNA, the CDR3 is TGTGCCATCAGTGACAAGGGGGTGGAATATGGCTACACCTTC.

The gene calls are TRBV25-1 and TRBJ2-5; D might be TRBD1 (5 bases). The V end lost 5 bases, the J end lost 7 bases, and 11 bases lay between the germline ends. CDR3 length: 12 residues. Germline V gene data show CDR1 as MGHDK and CDR2 as SYGVNS. The CDR3 is CASSLGDGTQYF. As DNA, the CDR3 is TGTGCCAGCAGTCTAGGGGATGGGACCCAGTACTTC.

V is TRBV6-5 and J is TRBJ1-2; D possibly corresponds to TRBD1 (6 bases). The V gene lost 4 bases and the J gene lost 4 bases, with 10 bases spanning the gap. CDR3 length: 13 residues. Germline assignment: CDR1 MNHEY and CDR2 SVGAGI. CDR3 sequence: CASSSTGIYGYTF. The DNA for the CDR3 is TGTGCCAGCAGTTCCACAGGGATCTATGGCTACACCTTC.

V and J are TRBV9 and TRBJ1-4; 9 bases are a match to TRBD1. The V gene end was trimmed by 7 bases and the J gene end by 5 bases; junction bases not matched to a gene: 6. From germline, CDR1 is SGDLS and CDR2 YYNGEE. The CDR3 is 14 residues long. For the CDR3, the DNA is TGTGCCAGCGGGGAAGACAGGGGGAATGAAAAACTGTTTTTT. As protein: CASGEDRGNEKLFF.

This chain uses TRBV5-1 with TRBJ1-2, with D hard to call. CDR1 is SGHRS, CDR2 YFSETQ, per germline. This CDR3 contains 12 residues. Trimming cost V 7 bases and J 4 bases, with 11 bases left between them. The CDR3 DNA reads as TGCGCCAGCGGCAGAGGCAGCTATGGCTACACCTTC. Encoded protein: CASGRGSYGYTF.

This chain connects TRBV28 to TRBJ1-5; 8 bases map to TRBD1. The ends lost 7 bases at V and 9 bases at J; junction bases unmatched: 11. This CDR3 is built from 14 residues. The V gene's germline CDR1 is MDHEN and CDR2 SYDVKM. Here the CDR3 reads CASTLTGGGGPQHF. The CDR3 DNA reads TGTGCCAGCACTCTCACAGGGGGTGGTGGGCCCCAGCATTTT.

The chain combines TRBV2 with TRBJ1-5; 9 bases agree with TRBD1. The trim removed 6 bases at V and 7 bases at J, leaving 7 bases unmatched. The CDR3 has 14 amino acids. CDR1 and CDR2 (germline): SNHLY, FYNNEI. The CDR3 spells CASRLQGARQPQHF. CDR3 DNA: TGTGCCAGCAGACTACAGGGGGCTAGGCAGCCCCAGCATTTT.

DNA of the CDR3: TGTGCCAGCTCGACGGACAGGGCCACTGAAGCTTTCTTT. Its protein is CASSTDRATEAFF. V gene TRBV18 combines with J gene TRBJ1-1; 8 bases fit TRBD1. CDR1 is KGHSH, CDR2 LQKENI, per germline. The CDR3 runs to 13 residues. Trimming took 6 bases from V and 4 from J; bases not matched to a gene: 4.

This clone occurred a few times. The chain links TRBV18 to TRBJ2-7, with TRBD1 as a possible D gene (5 bases). The germline CDR1 and CDR2 sequences are KGHSH and LQKENI. The CDR3 runs to 14 residues. V was shortened by 3 bases and J by 2 bases, with 11 bases between the two germline ends. The CDR3 DNA is TGTGCCAGCTCACCGAGCGACAGACCCTACGAGCAGTACTTC. Its protein is CASSPSDRPYEQYF.